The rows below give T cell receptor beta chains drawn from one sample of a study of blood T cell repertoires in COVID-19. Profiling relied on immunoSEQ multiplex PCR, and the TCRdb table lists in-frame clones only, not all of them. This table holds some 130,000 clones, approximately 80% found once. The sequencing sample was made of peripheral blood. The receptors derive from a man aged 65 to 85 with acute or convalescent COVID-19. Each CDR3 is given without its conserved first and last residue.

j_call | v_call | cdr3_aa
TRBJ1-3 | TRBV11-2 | ASSLQGISGNTIY
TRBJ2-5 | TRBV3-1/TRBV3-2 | ASSQDWLGGGVRETQY
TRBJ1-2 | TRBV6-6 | ASSDTKGAEYGYT
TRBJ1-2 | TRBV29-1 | SVEDRSSYGYT
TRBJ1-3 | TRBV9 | ASSVEDRRASGNTIY
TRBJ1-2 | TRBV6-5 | ASTWDRGYGYT
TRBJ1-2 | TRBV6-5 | ASRQGIWGYGYT
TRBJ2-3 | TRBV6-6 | ASRSGFGLSTDTQY
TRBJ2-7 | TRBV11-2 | ASSIILGYEQY
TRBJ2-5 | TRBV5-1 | ASRTGGLGETQY